This record covers a single T cell receptor (beta chain). This clonotype occurred a few times. There is no known antigen for this receptor. The input lacks base qualities; no much larger clone sits a single base away. This record comes from a study of T cell repertoires in cytomegalovirus infection (dated by TCRdb to the late 2010s). General notes on the study: Peptide stimulations targeted recently identified HLA-C-restricted CMV epitopes, whose presentation resists viral immunomodulation, together with well-studied HLA-B-restricted epitopes. Because public TCR beta signatures pointed to carriage of CMV infection together with the matching HLA type, the HLA type of each donor mattered for the analysis. Overall study results and their limits: The ex vivo response was dominated by HLA-C-restricted CMV-specific TCR beta clonotypes, which also provided the single most frequent clonotype in two of eight donors. Cumulative frequency of public TCR beta family members discriminated carriers of CMV infection plus the relevant HLA type in this cohort and an independent approximately 370-donor cohort.

Sequencing used an Illumina HiSeq 1500. TCRdb cleaned the public reads at Q25 with fastp, built clones with MiXCR and kept in-frame beta chains. Each CDR3 protein appears once, grouped with its most common genes and DNA. Present in this sample are fewer than 1,000,000 distinct CDR3 sequences, approximately 31% of which were seen just once. The top ten clones comprise about an eighth of the sample. What this sample's treatment or condition label stands for: in vitro stimulation with specific CMV peptide epitopes to enrich CMV-specific T cells. V lost 4 bases and J lost 6 bases; the stretch between them is 17 bases long. Measured from the cysteine to the phenylalanine, the CDR3 is 15 residues long. Of the read, only the CDR3 DNA is kept; its 45 bases are in frame from base 1. For CDR1 and CDR2, the germline V gene (reference sequence) lists SGHNT and YYREEE.

This receptor was taken from a human donor in good health (CMV status not recorded). Some clones in this sample may be carry-over from other donors' samples. The sequenced sample was cultured CD8+ T cells from PBMCs, obtained from culture after CMV antigen stimulation. The chain is made from TRBV5-4 and TRBJ2-4; the D gene is perhaps TRBD1 or TRBD2, each of them matching over 6 bases. The CDR3 region has the sequence CASSLVGGTGNIQYF. The DNA sequence follows: TGTGCCAGCAGCCTGGTCGGGGGCACAGGAAACATTCAGTACTTC.